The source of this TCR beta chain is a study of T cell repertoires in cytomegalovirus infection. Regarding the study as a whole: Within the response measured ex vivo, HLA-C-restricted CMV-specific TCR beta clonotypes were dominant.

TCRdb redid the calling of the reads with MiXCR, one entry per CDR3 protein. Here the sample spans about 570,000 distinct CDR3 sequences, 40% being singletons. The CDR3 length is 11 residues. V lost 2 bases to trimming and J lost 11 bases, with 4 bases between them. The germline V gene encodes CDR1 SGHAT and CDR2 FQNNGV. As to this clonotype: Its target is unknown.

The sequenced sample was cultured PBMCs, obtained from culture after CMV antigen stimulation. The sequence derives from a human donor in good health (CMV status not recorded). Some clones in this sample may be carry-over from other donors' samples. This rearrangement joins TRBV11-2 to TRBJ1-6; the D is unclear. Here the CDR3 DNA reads TGTGCCAGCAGCTTATCTACACCCCTCCACTTT. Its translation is CASSLSTPLHF. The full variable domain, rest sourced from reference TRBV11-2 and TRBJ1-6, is EAGVAQSPRYKIIEKRQSVAFWCNPISGHATLYWYQQILGQGPKLLIQFQNNGVVDDSQLPKDRFSAERLKGVDSTLKIQPAKLEDSAVYLCASSLSTPLHFGNGTRLTVT.